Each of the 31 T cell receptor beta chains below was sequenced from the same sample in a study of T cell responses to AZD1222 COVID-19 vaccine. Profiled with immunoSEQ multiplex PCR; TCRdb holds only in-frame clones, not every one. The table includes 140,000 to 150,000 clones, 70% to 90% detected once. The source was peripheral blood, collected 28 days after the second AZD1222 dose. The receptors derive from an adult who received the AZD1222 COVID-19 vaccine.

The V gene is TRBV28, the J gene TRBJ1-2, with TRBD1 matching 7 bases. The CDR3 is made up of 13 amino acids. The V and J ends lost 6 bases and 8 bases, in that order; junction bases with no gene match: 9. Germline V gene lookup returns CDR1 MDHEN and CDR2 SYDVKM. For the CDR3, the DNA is TGTGCCAGCAGCTACAGACAGGGCCTAGGCTACACCTTC. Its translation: CASSYRQGLGYTF.

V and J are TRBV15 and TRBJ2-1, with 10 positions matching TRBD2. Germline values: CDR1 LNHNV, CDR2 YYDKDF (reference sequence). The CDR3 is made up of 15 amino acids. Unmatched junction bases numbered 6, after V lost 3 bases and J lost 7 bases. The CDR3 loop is CATSRLAGDRNEQFF. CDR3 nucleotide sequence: TGTGCCACCAGCAGGCTAGCGGGAGATCGGAATGAGCAGTTCTTC. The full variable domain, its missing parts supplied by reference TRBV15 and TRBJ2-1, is DAMVIQNPRYQVTQFGKPVTLSCSQTLNHNVMYWYQQKSSQAPKLLFHYYDKDFNNEADTPDNFQSRRPNTSFCFLDIRSPGLGDTAMYLCATSRLAGDRNEQFFGPGTRLTVL.

This chain's CDR3 is CASSVRGDGLGDTQYF. The DNA for the CDR3 is TGTGCCAGCAGCGTACGAGGAGACGGGCTTGGCGATACGCAGTATTTT. The chain joins TRBV9 to TRBJ2-3, with D uncertain. Germline CDR1 is SGDLS and CDR2 is YYNGEE. V lost 1 base and J lost 6, with 18 bases in between. The CDR3 runs to 16 residues. Supplemented by reference TRBV9 and TRBJ2-3, the full variable domain reads DSGVTQTPKHLITATGQRVTLRCSPRSGDLSVYWYQQSLDQGLQFLIQYYNGEERAKGNILERFSAQQFPDLHSELNLSSLELGDSALYFCASSVRGDGLGDTQYFGPGTRLTVL.

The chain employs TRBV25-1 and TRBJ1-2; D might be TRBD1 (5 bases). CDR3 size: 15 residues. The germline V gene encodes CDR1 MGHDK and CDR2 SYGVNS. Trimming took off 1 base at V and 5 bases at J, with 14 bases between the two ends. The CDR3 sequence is CASSEWGREPYGYTF. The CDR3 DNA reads TGTGCCAGCAGTGAATGGGGCAGGGAGCCTTATGGCTACACCTTC.

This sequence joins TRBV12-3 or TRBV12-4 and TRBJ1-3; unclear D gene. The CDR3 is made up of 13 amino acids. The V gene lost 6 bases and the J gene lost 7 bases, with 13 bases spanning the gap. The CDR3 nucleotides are TGTGCCAGCAGAAACAGCCTAGGGAACACCATATATTTT. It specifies CASRNSLGNTIYF.

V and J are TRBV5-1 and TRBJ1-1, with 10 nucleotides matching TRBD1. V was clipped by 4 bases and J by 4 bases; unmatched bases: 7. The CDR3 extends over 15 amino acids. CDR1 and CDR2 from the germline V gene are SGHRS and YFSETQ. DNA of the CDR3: TGCGCCAGCAGCGGGATGGACAGGGGGAGCACTGAAGCTTTCTTT. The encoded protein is CASSGMDRGSTEAFF.

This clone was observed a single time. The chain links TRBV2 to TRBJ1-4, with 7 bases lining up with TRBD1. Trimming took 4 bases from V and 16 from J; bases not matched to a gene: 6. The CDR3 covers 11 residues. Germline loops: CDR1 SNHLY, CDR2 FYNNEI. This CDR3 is CASSVQGQPFF. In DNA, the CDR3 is TGTGCCAGCAGTGTACAGGGACAGCCGTTTTTT. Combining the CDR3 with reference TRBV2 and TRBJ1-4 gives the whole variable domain EPEVTQTPSHQVTQMGQEVILRCVPISNHLYFYWYRQILGQKVEFLVSFYNNEISEKSEIFDDQFSVERPDGSNFTLKIRSTKLEDSAMYFCASSVQGQPFFGSGTQLSVL.

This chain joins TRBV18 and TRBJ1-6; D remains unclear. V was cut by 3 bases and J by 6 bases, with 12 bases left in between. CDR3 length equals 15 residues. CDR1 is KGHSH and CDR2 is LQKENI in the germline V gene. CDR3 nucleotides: TGTGCCAGCTCACCCGGCAGGTACCTTAATTCACCCCTCCACTTT. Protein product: CASSPGRYLNSPLHF.

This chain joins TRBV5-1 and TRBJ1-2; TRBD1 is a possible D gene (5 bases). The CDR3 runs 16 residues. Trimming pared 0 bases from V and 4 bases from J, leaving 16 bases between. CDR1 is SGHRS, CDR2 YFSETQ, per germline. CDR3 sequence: CASSLEGLVQGYGYTF. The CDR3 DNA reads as TGCGCCAGCAGCTTGGAGGGACTGGTTCAGGGCTATGGCTACACCTTC.

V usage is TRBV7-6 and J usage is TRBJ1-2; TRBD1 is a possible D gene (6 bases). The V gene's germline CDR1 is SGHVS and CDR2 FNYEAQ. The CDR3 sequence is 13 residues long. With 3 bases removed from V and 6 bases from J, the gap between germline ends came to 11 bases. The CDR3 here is CASSFQGLNGYTF. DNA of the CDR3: TGTGCCAGCAGCTTCCAGGGGCTGAATGGCTACACCTTC.

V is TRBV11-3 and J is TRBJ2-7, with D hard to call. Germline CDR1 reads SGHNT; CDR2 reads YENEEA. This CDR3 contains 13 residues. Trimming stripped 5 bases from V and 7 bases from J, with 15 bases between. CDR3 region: CASSPRKGWEQYF. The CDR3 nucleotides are TGTGCCAGCAGCCCGCGCAAGGGCTGGGAGCAGTACTTC.

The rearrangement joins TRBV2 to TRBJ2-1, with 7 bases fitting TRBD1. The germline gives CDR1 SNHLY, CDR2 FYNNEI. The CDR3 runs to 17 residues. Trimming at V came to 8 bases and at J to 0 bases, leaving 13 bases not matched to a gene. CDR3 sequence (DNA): TGTGCCAGCGGCCGGGACAGAGAAGGAGGCTCCTACAATGAGCAGTTCTTC. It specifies CASGRDREGGSYNEQFF. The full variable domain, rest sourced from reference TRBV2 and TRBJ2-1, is EPEVTQTPSHQVTQMGQEVILRCVPISNHLYFYWYRQILGQKVEFLVSFYNNEISEKSEIFDDQFSVERPDGSNFTLKIRSTKLEDSAMYFCASGRDREGGSYNEQFFGPGTRLTVL.

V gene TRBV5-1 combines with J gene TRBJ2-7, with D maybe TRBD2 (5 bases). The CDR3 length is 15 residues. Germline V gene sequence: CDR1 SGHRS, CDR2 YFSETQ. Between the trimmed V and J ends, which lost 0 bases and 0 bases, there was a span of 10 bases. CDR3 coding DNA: TGCGCCAGCAGCTTGGGGAGGATGAGCTCCTACGAGCAGTACTTC. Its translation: CASSLGRMSSYEQYF.

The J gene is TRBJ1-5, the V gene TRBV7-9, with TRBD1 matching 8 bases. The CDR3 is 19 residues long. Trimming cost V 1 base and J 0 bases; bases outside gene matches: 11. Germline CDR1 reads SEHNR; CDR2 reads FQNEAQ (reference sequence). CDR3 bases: TGTGCCAGCAGCTTAGTAGTGGCCGGGACAGGTTATAGCAATCAGCCCCAGCATTTT. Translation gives CASSLVVAGTGYSNQPQHF.

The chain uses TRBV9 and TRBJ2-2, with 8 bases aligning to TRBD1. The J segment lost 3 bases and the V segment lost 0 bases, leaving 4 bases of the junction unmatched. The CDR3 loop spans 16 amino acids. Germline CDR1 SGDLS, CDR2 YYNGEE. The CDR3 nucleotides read TGTGCCAGCAGCGTAGAGCCGACAGGGGACACCGGGGAGCTGTTTTTT. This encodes CASSVEPTGDTGELFF.

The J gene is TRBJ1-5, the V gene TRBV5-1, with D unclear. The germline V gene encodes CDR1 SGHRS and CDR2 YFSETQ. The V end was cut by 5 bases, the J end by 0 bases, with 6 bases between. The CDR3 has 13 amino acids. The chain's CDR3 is CASSVGSNQPQHF. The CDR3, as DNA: TGCGCCAGCAGTGTGGGTAGCAATCAGCCCCAGCATTTT.

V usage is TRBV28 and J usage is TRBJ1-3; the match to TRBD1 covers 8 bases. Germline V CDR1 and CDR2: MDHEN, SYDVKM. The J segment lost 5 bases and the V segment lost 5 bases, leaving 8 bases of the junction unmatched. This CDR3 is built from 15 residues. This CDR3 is CASSPGQGRRNTIYF. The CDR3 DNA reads TGTGCCAGCAGTCCCGGACAGGGTAGAAGAAACACCATATATTTT.

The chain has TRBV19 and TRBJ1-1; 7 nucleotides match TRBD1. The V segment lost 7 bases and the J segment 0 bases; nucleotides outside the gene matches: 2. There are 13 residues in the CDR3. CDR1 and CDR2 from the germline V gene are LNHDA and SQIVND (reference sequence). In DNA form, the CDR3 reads TGTGCCAGTAAGGGACAGTTGAACACTGAAGCTTTCTTT. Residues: CASKGQLNTEAFF.

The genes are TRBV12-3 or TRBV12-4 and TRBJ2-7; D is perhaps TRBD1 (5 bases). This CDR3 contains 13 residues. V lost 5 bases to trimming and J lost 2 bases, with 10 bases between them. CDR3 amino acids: CASSPTVPYEQYF. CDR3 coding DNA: TGTGCCAGCAGTCCGACAGTTCCCTACGAGCAGTACTTC.

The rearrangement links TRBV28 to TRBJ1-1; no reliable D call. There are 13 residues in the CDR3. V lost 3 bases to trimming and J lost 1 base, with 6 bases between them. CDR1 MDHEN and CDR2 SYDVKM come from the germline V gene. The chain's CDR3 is CASSFRENTEAFF. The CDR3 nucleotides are TGTGCCAGCAGTTTCCGGGAGAACACTGAAGCTTTCTTT.

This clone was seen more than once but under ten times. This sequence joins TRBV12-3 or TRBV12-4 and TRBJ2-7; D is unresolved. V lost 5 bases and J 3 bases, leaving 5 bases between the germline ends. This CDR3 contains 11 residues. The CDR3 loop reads CASSANYEQYF. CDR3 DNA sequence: TGTGCCAGCAGTGCTAACTACGAGCAGTACTTC.

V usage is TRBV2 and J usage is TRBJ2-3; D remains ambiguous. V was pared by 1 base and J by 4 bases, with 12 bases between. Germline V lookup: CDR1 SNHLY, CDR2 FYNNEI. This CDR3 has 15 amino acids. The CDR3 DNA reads TGTGCCAGCAGTGAAGGGTTGGGGTTCGCAGATACGCAGTATTTT. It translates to CASSEGLGFADTQYF.

The CDR3: CAMSQGANYGYTF. The CDR3 DNA sequence: TGTGCCATGTCACAGGGAGCTAACTATGGCTACACCTTC. The gene calls are TRBV28 and TRBJ1-2; weak D call: TRBD1 (6 bases). CDR3 length: 13 residues. Between the trimmed V and J ends, which lost 10 bases and 0 bases, there was a span of 12 bases. Looked up from germline, CDR1 is MDHEN and CDR2 is SYDVKM.

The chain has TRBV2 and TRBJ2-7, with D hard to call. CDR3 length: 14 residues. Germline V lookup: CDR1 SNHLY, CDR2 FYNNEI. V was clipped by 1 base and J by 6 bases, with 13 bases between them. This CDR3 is CASSEGVKVAEQYF. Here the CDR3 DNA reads TGTGCCAGCAGTGAAGGCGTTAAAGTGGCCGAGCAGTACTTC.

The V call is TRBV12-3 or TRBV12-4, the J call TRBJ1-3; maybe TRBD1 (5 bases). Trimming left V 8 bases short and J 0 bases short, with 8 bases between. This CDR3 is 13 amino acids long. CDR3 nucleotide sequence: TGTGCCAGCGGGGACGGCTCTGGAAACACCATATATTTT. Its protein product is CASGDGSGNTIYF.

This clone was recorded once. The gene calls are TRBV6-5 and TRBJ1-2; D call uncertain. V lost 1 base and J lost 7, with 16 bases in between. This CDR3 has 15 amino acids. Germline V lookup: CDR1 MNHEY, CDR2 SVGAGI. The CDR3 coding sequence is TGTGCCAGCAGTTACTTCCGGCAGGAATCTCGTGGCTACACCTTC. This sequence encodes CASSYFRQESRGYTF.

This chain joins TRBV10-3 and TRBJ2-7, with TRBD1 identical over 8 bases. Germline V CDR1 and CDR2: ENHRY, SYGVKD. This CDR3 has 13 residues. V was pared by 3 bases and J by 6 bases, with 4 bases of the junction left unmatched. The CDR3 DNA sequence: TGTGCCATCAGTGAAGGCAGGGGGCTCGAGCAGTACTTC. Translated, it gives CAISEGRGLEQYF.

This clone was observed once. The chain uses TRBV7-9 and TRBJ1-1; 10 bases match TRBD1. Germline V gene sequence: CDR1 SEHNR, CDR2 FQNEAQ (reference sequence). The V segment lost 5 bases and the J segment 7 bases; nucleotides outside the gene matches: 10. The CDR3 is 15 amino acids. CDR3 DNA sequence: TGTGCCAGCAGCCCCGGGACAGGGGAAAGGATTGAAGCTTTCTTT. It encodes CASSPGTGERIEAFF. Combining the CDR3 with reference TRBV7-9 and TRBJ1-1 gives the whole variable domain DTGVSQNPRHKITKRGQNVTFRCDPISEHNRLYWYRQTLGQGPEFLTYFQNEAQLEKSRLLSDRFSAERPKGSFSTLEIQRTEQGDSAMYLCASSPGTGERIEAFFGQGTRLTVV.

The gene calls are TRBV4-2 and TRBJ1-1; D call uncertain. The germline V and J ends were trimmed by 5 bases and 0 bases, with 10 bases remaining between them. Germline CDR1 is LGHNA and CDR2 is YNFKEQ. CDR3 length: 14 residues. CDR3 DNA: TGTGCCAGCAGCTTGGAGCTACTGAACACTGAAGCTTTCTTT. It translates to CASSLELLNTEAFF.

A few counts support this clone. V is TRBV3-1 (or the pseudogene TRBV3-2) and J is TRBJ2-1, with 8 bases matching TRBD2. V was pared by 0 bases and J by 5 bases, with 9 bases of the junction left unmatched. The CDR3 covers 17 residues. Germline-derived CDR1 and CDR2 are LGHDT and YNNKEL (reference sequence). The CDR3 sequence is CASSQDEGGRTNNEQFF. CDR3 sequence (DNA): TGTGCCAGCAGCCAAGATGAGGGCGGGAGGACGAACAATGAGCAGTTCTTC.

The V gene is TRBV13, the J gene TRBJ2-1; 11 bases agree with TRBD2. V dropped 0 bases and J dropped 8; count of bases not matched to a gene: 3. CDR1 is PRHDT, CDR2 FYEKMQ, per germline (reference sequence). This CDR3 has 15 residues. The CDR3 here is CASSLGLAGVYEQFF. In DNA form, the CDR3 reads TGTGCCAGCAGCTTAGGACTAGCGGGGGTCTATGAGCAGTTCTTC. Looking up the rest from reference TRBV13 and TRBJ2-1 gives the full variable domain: AAGVIQSPRHLIKEKRETATLKCYPIPRHDTVYWYQQGPGQDPQFLISFYEKMQSDKGSIPDRFSAQQFSDYHSELNMSSLELGDSALYFCASSLGLAGVYEQFFGPGTRLTVL.